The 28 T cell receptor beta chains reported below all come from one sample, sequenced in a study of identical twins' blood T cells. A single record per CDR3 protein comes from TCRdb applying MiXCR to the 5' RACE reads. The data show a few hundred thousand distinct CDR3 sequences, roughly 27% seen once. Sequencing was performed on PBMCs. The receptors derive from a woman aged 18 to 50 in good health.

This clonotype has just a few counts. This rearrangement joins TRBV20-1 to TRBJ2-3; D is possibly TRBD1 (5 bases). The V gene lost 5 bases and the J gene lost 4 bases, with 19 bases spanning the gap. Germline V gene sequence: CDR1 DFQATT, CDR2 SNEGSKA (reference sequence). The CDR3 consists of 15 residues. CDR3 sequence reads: CSAVQVSRSSDTQYF. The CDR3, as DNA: TGCAGTGCTGTACAGGTTTCTAGATCCTCAGATACGCAGTATTTT.

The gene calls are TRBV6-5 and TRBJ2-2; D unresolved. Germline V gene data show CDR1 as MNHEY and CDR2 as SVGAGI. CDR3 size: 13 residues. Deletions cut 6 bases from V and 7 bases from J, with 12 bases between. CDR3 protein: CASRRDFGGELFF. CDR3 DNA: TGTGCCAGCAGGAGAGATTTCGGCGGGGAGCTGTTTTTT.

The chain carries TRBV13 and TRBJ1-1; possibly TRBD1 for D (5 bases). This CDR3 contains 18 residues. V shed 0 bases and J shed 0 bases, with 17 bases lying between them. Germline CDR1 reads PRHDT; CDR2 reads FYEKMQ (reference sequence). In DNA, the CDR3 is TGTGCCAGCAGCTTAGGCCTAACCCAGGGTCCTTTGAACACTGAAGCTTTCTTT. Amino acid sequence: CASSLGLTQGPLNTEAFF.

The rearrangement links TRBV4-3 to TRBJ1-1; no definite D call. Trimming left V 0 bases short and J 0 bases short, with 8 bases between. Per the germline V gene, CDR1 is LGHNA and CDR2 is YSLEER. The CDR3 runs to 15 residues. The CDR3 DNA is TGCGCCAGCAGCCAAGATACACGGGTGAACACTGAAGCTTTCTTT. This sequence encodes CASSQDTRVNTEAFF.

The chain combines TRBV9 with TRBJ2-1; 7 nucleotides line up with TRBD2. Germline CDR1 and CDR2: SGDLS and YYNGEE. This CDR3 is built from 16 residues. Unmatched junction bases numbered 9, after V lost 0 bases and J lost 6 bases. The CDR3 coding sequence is TGTGCCAGCAGCGTAGTGGGGGGAGGGAGTTTCAATGAGCAGTTCTTC. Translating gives CASSVVGGGSFNEQFF.

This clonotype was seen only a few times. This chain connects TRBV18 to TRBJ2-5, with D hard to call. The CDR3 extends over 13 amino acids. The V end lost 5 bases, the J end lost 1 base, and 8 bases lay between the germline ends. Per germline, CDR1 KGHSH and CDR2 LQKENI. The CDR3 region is CASSYQLQETQYF. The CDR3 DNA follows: TGTGCCAGCTCATATCAACTCCAAGAGACCCAGTACTTC.

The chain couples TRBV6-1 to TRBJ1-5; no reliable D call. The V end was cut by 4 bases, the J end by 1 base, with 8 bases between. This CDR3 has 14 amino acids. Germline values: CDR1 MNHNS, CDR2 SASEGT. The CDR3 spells CASSGMLSNQPQHF. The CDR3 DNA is TGTGCCAGCAGTGGGATGTTGAGCAATCAGCCCCAGCATTTT.

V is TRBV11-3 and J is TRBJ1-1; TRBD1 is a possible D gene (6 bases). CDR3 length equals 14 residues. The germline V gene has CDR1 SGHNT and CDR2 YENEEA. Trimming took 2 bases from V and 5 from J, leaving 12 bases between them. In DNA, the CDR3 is TGTGCCAGCAGCTTATTAATCGGACAGACTGAAGCTTTCTTT. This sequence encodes CASSLLIGQTEAFF.

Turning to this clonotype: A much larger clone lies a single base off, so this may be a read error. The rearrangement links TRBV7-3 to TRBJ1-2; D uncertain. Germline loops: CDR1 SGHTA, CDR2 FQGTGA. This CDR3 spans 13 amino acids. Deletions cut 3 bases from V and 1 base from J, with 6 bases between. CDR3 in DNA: TGTGCCAGCAGCTTCGAGGGTAACTATGGCTACACCTTC. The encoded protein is CASSFEGNYGYTF.

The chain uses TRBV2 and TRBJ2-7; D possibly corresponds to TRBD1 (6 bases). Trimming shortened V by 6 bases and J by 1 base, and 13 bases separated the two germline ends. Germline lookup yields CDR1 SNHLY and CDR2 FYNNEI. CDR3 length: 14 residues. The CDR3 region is CASRADRFSYEQYF. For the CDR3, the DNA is TGTGCCAGCAGGGCCGACAGGTTTTCCTACGAGCAGTACTTC.

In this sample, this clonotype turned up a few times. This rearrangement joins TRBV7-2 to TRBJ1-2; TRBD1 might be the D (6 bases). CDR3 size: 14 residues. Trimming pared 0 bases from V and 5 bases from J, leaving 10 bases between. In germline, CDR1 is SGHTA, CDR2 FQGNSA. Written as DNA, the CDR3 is TGTGCCAGCAGCTTAGCGGTTCAGGGGTATGGCTACACCTTC. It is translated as CASSLAVQGYGYTF. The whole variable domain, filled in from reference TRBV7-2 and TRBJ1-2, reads GAGVSQSPSNKVTEKGKDVELRCDPISGHTALYWYRQSLGQGLEFLIYFQGNSAPDKSGLPSDRFSAERTGGSVSTLTIQRTQQEDSAVYLCASSLAVQGYGYTFGSGTRLTVV.

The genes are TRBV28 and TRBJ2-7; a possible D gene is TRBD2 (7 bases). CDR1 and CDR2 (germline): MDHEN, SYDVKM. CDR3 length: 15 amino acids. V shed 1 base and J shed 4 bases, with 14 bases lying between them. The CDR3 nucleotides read TGTGCCAGCAGTTTATATAAGGGGGGGGCATACGAGCAGTACTTC. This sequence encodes CASSLYKGGAYEQYF.

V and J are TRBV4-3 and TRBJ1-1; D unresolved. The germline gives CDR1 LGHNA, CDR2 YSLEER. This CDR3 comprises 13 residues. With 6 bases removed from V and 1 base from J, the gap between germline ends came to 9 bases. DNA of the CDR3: TGCGCCAGCAGACAATCCCCGAACACTGAAGCTTTCTTT. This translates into CASRQSPNTEAFF.

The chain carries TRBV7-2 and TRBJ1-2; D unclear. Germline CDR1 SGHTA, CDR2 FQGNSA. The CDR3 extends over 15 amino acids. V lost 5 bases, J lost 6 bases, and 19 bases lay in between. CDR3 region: CASSRANGGSDGYTF. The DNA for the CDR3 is TGTGCCAGCAGCCGGGCAAACGGCGGGTCGGATGGCTACACCTTC.

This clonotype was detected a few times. For the CDR3, the DNA is TGTGCCAGCAGCGGCCCTAGCGGCTACAATGAGCAGTTCTTC. This gives the protein CASSGPSGYNEQFF. The V and J genes are TRBV9 and TRBJ2-1, with 7 nucleotides matching TRBD2. The CDR3 contains 14 residues. The germline gives CDR1 SGDLS, CDR2 YYNGEE. The J segment lost 3 bases and the V segment lost 3 bases, leaving 3 bases of the junction unmatched.

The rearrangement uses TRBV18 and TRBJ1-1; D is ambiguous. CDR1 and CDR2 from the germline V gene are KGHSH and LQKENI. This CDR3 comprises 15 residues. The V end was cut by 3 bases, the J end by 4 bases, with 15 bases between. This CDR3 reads CASSPTGGIGTEAFF. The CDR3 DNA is TGTGCCAGCTCACCCACGGGTGGGATTGGCACTGAAGCTTTCTTT.

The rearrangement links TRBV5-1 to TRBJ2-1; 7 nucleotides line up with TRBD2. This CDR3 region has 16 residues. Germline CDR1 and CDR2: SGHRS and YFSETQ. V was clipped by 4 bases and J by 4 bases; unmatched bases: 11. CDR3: CASSAGRGLIYNEQFF. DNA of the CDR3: TGCGCCAGCAGCGCTGGTCGGGGACTAATTTACAATGAGCAGTTCTTC.

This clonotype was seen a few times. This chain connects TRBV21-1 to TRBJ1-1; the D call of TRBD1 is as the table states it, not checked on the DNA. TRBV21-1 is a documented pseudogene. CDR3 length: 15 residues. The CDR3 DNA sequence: TGTGCCAGCAGCAAAAGAGTGGGGGAGAAAACTGAAGTTTTCTTT. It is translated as CASSKRVGEKTEVFF.

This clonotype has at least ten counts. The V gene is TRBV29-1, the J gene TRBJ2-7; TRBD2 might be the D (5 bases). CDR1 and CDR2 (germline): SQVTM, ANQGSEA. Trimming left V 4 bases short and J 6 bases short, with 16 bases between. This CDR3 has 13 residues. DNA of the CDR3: TGCAGCGTTGGACTATTCACGTCTAGCGAGCAGTACTTC. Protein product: CSVGLFTSSEQYF.

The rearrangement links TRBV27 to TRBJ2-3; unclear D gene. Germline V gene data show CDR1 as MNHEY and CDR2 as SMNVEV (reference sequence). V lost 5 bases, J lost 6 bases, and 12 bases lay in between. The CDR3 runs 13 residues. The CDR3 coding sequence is TGTGCCAGCAGTCCTCCCGGGTTGGATACGCAGTATTTT. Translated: CASSPPGLDTQYF.

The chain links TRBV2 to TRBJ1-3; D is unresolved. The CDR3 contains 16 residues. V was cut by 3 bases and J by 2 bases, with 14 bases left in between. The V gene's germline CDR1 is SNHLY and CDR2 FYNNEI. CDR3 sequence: CASSDPPIGTGNTIYF. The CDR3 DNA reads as TGTGCCAGCAGTGATCCCCCGATTGGAACTGGAAACACCATATATTTT.

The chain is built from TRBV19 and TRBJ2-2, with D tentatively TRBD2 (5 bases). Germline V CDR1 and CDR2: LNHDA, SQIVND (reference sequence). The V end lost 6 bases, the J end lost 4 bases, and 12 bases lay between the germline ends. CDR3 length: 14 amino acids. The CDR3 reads CASRKADRTGELFF. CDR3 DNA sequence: TGTGCCAGTAGAAAAGCGGACCGCACCGGGGAGCTGTTTTTT.

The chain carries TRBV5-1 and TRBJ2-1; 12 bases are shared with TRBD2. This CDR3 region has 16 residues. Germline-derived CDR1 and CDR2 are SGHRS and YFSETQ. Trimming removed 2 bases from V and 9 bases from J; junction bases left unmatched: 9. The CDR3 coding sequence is TGCGCCAGCAGCTTTTCTAGCGGGGGGGCCAATAGTGAGCAGTTCTTC. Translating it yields CASSFSSGGANSEQFF.

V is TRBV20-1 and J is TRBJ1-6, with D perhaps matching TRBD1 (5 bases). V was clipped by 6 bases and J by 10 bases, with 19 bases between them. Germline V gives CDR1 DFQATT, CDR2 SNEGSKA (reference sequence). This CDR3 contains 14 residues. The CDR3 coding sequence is TGCAGTGCCCCCAAGCAGGGTGGAGGGTCACCCCTCCACTTT. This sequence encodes CSAPKQGGGSPLHF.

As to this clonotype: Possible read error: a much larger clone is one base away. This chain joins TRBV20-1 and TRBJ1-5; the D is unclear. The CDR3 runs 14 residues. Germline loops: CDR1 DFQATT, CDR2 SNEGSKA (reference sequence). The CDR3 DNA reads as TGCAGTGCTCGCACCCCTCAAGGCAATCAGCCCCGGCATTTT. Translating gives CSARTPQGNQPRHF.

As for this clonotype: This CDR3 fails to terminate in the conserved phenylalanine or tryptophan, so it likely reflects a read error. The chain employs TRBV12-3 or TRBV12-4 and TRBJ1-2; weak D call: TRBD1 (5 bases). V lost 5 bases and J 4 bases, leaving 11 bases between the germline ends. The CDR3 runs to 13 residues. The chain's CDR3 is CASSPDRTYGYTL. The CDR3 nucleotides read TGTGCCAGCAGTCCTGACAGAACCTATGGCTACACCCTC.

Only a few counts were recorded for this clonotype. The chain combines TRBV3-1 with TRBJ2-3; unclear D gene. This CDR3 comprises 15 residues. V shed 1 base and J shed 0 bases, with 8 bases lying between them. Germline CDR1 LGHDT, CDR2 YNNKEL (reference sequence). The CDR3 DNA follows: TGTGCCAGCAGCCAAGCACGGTCTAGCACAGATACGCAGTATTTT. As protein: CASSQARSSTDTQYF.

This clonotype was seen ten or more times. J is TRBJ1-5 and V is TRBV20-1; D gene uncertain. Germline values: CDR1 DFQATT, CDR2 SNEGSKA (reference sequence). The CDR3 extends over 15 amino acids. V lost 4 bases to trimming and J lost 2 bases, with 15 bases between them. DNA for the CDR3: TGCAGTGCTAACGAGAGGAGGCTAGGCAATCAGCCCCAGCATTTT. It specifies CSANERRLGNQPQHF.